Following are 25 T cell receptor beta chains from one sample sequenced in a study of shared clonotypes between healthy human individuals. Naive CD8 cells were CD45RO-negative, positively selected for CCR7, excluding terminally differentiated effector memory CD45RA+ cells. Measured with immunoSEQ multiplex PCR; TCRdb has only the in-frame clones, and not every one. Seen here are about 2 million clones, 85% to 95% observed once, and the top ten hold roughly 1.2%. Sequenced material: naive CD8+ T cells sorted from blood. All receptors come from a young man in good health.

The chain recombines TRBV21-1 with TRBJ1-6. TRBV21-1 is assigned pseudogene status. This CDR3 contains 16 residues. CDR3 DNA sequence: TGTGCCAGCAGCAAAGGCAGGAGCTCCTATAATTCACCCCTCCACTTT. It translates to CASSKGRSSYNSPLHF.

The V gene is TRBV7-8, the J gene TRBJ1-1; no clear D gene. Germline assignment: CDR1 SGHVS and CDR2 FQNEAQ. V was trimmed by 7 bases and J by 1 base, leaving 10 bases between them. This CDR3 spans 13 amino acids. The CDR3 region is CASTPEPNTEAFF. Here the CDR3 DNA reads TGTGCCAGCACTCCCGAGCCGAACACTGAAGCTTTCTTT. Based on the CDR3 plus reference TRBV7-8 and TRBJ1-1, the full variable domain is GAGVSQSPRYKVAKRGQDVALRCDPISGHVSLFWYQQALGQGPEFLTYFQNEAQLDKSGLPSDRFFAERPEGSVSTLKIQRTQQEDSAVYLCASTPEPNTEAFFGQGTRLTVV.

Only one count was recorded for this clone. This sequence joins TRBV29-1 and TRBJ2-7, with D uncertain. Per the germline V gene, CDR1 is SQVTM and CDR2 is ANQGSEA. V dropped 4 bases and J dropped 6 bases, with 10 bases sitting between them. The CDR3 runs to 11 residues. CDR3 in amino acids: CSVVGQIEQYF. In DNA form, the CDR3 reads TGCAGCGTTGTAGGGCAGATCGAGCAGTACTTC.

Comments on this clone: At the DNA level, this CDR3 is encoded by other sequences in the same sample as well. The chain links TRBV7-2 to TRBJ2-7; 7 bases are a match to TRBD1. This CDR3 has 14 residues. Germline CDR1 reads SGHTA; CDR2 reads FQGNSA. The ends lost 5 bases at V and 0 bases at J; junction bases unmatched: 4. Here the CDR3 DNA reads TGTGCCAGCAGCCCCTCAGGGGGCTCCTACGAGCAGTACTTC. Its protein is CASSPSGGSYEQYF.

The chain combines TRBV4-3 with TRBJ2-3; 13 positions agree with TRBD2. With 4 bases clipped from V and 1 base from J, the junction kept 8 bases outside the gene matches. Per germline, CDR1 LGHNA and CDR2 YSLEER. CDR3 size: 18 residues. CDR3 amino acids: CASSPTIGLAGGTDTQYF. The DNA of the CDR3 is TGCGCCAGCAGCCCTACTATAGGACTAGCGGGGGGCACAGATACGCAGTATTTT.

The CDR3 spells CASRLIAGTAYEQYF. The CDR3 DNA reads TGTGCCAGCAGACTTATAGCGGGGACAGCCTACGAGCAGTACTTC. V gene TRBV2 combines with J gene TRBJ2-7; possible D gene TRBD2, 8 bases. CDR1 SNHLY and CDR2 FYNNEI come from the germline V gene. This CDR3 contains 15 residues. V was shortened by 6 bases and J by 2 bases, with 17 bases between the two germline ends.

In nucleotides, the CDR3 is TGCGCCAGCAGCCCCATTGAGGCGGGAAGCACAGATACGCAGTATTTT. The encoded protein is CASSPIEAGSTDTQYF. The chain recombines TRBV4-3 with TRBJ2-3; TRBD2 might be the D (6 bases). V dropped 4 bases and J dropped 0 bases, with 14 bases sitting between them. Germline loops: CDR1 LGHNA, CDR2 YSLEER. The CDR3 has 16 residues.

This chain joins TRBV27 and TRBJ2-2; D not resolved. CDR3 length equals 14 residues. Trimming removed 1 base from V and 2 bases from J, with 5 bases in between. Germline V CDR1 and CDR2: MNHEY, SMNVEV (reference sequence). The CDR3 DNA reads TGTGCCAGCAGTTTATGGCCTAACACCGGGGAGCTGTTTTTT. Protein sequence: CASSLWPNTGELFF.

V and J are TRBV7-2 and TRBJ2-7; the match to TRBD1 covers 8 bases. Unmatched junction bases numbered 4, after V lost 3 bases and J lost 3 bases. The CDR3 loop spans 14 amino acids. Germline CDR1 is SGHTA and CDR2 is FQGNSA. CDR3 sequence reads: CASSFPGGHYEQYF. CDR3 DNA sequence: TGTGCCAGCAGCTTTCCAGGGGGCCACTACGAGCAGTACTTC.

This chain links TRBV7-9 with TRBJ2-7, with D hard to call. CDR1 and CDR2 from the germline V gene are SEHNR and FQNEAQ (reference sequence). The length of the CDR3 is 14 residues. Trimming left V 1 base short and J 2 bases short, with 9 bases between. CDR3 loop: CASSLVQTPYEQYF. CDR3 sequence (DNA): TGTGCCAGCAGCTTAGTACAGACACCCTACGAGCAGTACTTC.

The rearrangement uses TRBV5-1 and TRBJ1-1; D ambiguous. The V end lost 0 bases, the J end lost 1 base, and 7 bases lay between the germline ends. The V gene's germline CDR1 is SGHRS and CDR2 YFSETQ. The CDR3 sequence is 14 residues long. The CDR3: CASSLELWNTEAFF. The CDR3 DNA is TGCGCCAGCAGCTTGGAACTATGGAACACTGAAGCTTTCTTT.

This clone is a singleton in its sample. This chain uses TRBV7-2 with TRBJ2-7; D tentatively reads TRBD1 or TRBD2 (5 bases each). The CDR3 extends over 15 amino acids. Between the trimmed V and J ends, which lost 0 bases and 6 bases, there was a span of 15 bases. Germline-derived CDR1 and CDR2 are SGHTA and FQGNSA. In DNA, the CDR3 is TGTGCCAGCAGCTTAGCCCCAGGGAGCTCTTTCGAGCAGTACTTC. Translating gives CASSLAPGSSFEQYF.

V usage is TRBV4-1 and J usage is TRBJ1-1; D gene unclear. V lost 3 bases, J lost 7 bases, and 15 bases lay in between. The CDR3 runs 14 residues. Germline V lookup: CDR1 MGHRA, CDR2 YSYEKL. DNA for the CDR3: TGCGCCAGCAGCCAGACCCCTCGGACGGATGAAGCTTTCTTT. Translation gives CASSQTPRTDEAFF.

V and J are TRBV5-4 and TRBJ1-2; D not certain. The CDR3 consists of 15 residues. Looked up from germline, CDR1 is SGHNT and CDR2 is YYREEE (reference sequence). Trimming shortened V by 0 bases and J by 2 bases, and 11 bases separated the two germline ends. The CDR3 reads CASSLEGYPNYGYTF. The CDR3 bases are TGTGCCAGCAGCTTGGAAGGGTATCCCAACTATGGCTACACCTTC.

V and J are TRBV5-1 and TRBJ1-2, with 7 bases fitting TRBD1. The CDR3 length is 14 residues. Germline assignment: CDR1 SGHRS and CDR2 YFSETQ. V shed 1 base, J shed 5 bases, and the junction held 5 bases outside the gene matches. The CDR3 loop reads CASSLIHRGYGYTF. The CDR3 nucleotides read TGCGCCAGCAGCTTGATTCACAGGGGATATGGCTACACCTTC.

The chain uses TRBV9 and TRBJ1-2; TRBD1 aligns across 8 bases. The CDR3 is 15 amino acids. The J segment lost 4 bases and the V segment lost 3 bases, leaving 8 bases of the junction unmatched. Germline V gene data show CDR1 as SGDLS and CDR2 as YYNGEE. The DNA of the CDR3 is TGTGCCAGCAGCGCCAAGGACAGGGATAGCTATGGCTACACCTTC. It is translated as CASSAKDRDSYGYTF.

This chain joins TRBV11-2 and TRBJ2-3, with 8 positions matching TRBD2. This CDR3 spans 16 amino acids. Germline trimming cut 6 bases from V and 2 bases from J; bases unmatched to any gene: 10. Per germline, CDR1 SGHAT and CDR2 FQNNGV. Written as DNA, the CDR3 is TGTGCCAGCAGTTCCGGGACTAGTCCCAACACAGATACGCAGTATTTT. Amino acids: CASSSGTSPNTDTQYF.

Regarding this clone: One junction end does not reproduce the germline sequence, and a read error may be involved. The rearrangement links TRBV7-7 to TRBJ2-5, with D possibly matching TRBD2 (6 bases). Germline V gene data show CDR1 as SSHAT and CDR2 as FNYEAQ (reference sequence). This CDR3 has 15 residues. Here the CDR3 DNA reads TGTGCTAGCAGCTTTTCGGCGGGGAGCCAAGAGACCCAGTACTTC. Its translation: CASSFSAGSQETQYF.

J is TRBJ2-2 and V is TRBV5-1; no definite D call. CDR3 length equals 16 residues. The V and J ends lost 2 bases and 3 bases respectively, with 14 bases between them. Germline V gene lookup returns CDR1 SGHRS and CDR2 YFSETQ. The CDR3 loop reads CASSFWQSSDTGELFF. The DNA for the CDR3 is TGCGCCAGCAGCTTCTGGCAGTCCTCGGACACCGGGGAGCTGTTTTTT.

Comments on this clone: This specimen includes other DNA sequences encoding the same CDR3. The chain joins TRBV6-5 to TRBJ1-2, with TRBD1 as a possible D gene (5 bases). The germline CDR1 and CDR2 sequences are MNHEY and SVGAGI. Trimming cost V 3 bases and J 7 bases, with 15 bases left between them. The CDR3 runs 14 residues. Here the CDR3 DNA reads TGTGCCAGCAGTTATTCCGGGGCAGGGAGTGGCTACACCTTC. It codes for CASSYSGAGSGYTF.

V is TRBV14 and J is TRBJ1-1, with no clear D. This CDR3 is 13 amino acids long. Per germline, CDR1 SGHDN and CDR2 FVKESK. V lost 3 bases to trimming and J lost 10 bases, with 15 bases between them. CDR3 DNA: TGTGCCAGCAGCCATCGGACGGACTACAGAGCTTTCTTT. This gives the protein CASSHRTDYRAFF.

The chain carries TRBV9 and TRBJ2-7, with 9 bases that match TRBD1. CDR1 SGDLS and CDR2 YYNGEE come from the germline V gene. V shed 4 bases and J 0 bases; nucleotides not matched to a gene: 17. The CDR3 has 19 residues. CDR3 in amino acids: CASSPRREGQGTGSYEQYF. The CDR3 DNA sequence: TGTGCCAGCAGCCCACGCCGAGAGGGACAGGGCACGGGCTCCTACGAGCAGTACTTC.

The chain carries TRBV10-2 and TRBJ1-1; 7 nucleotides match TRBD1. Germline values: CDR1 WSHSY, CDR2 SAAADI. The CDR3 has 16 amino acids. With 3 bases clipped from V and 2 bases from J, the junction kept 9 bases outside the gene matches. CDR3 sequence: CASSDWVGGGNTEAFF. The CDR3 coding sequence is TGCGCCAGCAGTGATTGGGTTGGAGGGGGCAACACTGAAGCTTTCTTT.

This chain connects TRBV5-1 to TRBJ2-5; D may be TRBD1 (6 bases). In germline, CDR1 is SGHRS, CDR2 YFSETQ. V gave up 5 bases and J gave up 1 base, with 12 bases separating them. The CDR3 contains 14 residues. CDR3 coding DNA: TGCGCCAGCAGACAGGGTTGGGCCCAAGAGACCCAGTACTTC. Its protein is CASRQGWAQETQYF.

The chain couples TRBV19 to TRBJ2-3; TRBD2 matches at 10 bases. The length of the CDR3 is 16 residues. V lost 3 bases and J lost 5; bases outside the gene matches: 8. In germline, CDR1 is LNHDA, CDR2 SQIVND (reference sequence). In DNA form, the CDR3 reads TGTGCCAGTAGTATGGTTCCTAGCGGGGGCGGAGATACGCAGTATTTT. Residues: CASSMVPSGGGDTQYF.